The 30 T cell receptor beta chains given below trace back to one sample, sequenced in a study of blood T cell repertoires in COVID-19. Repertoires were generated with immunoSEQ multiplex PCR, while TCRdb's copy carries only in-frame clones and drops some. The table lists around 150,000 clones, around 84% of them singletons, with 6% in the top ten. The sample was PBMCs or T cells enriched from blood (not recorded which). The receptors shown here come from a man in his forties who had recovered from COVID-19.

The chain combines TRBV5-1 with TRBJ1-1; 12 bases fit TRBD1. The CDR3 totals 17 residues. With 3 bases clipped from V and 5 bases from J, the junction kept 11 bases outside the gene matches. Germline assignment: CDR1 SGHRS and CDR2 YFSETQ. The chain's CDR3 is CASSSPPGQGAGTEAFF. CDR3 DNA: TGCGCCAGCAGCTCCCCCCCGGGACAGGGGGCCGGGACTGAAGCTTTCTTT.

This chain joins TRBV7-3 and TRBJ1-2, with D uncertain. With 3 bases removed from V and 6 bases from J, the gap between germline ends came to 11 bases. Germline CDR1 reads SGHTA; CDR2 reads FQGTGA. The CDR3 sequence is 13 residues long. The CDR3 here is CASSLGSGDGYTF. CDR3 DNA: TGTGCCAGCAGCTTGGGGTCCGGGGATGGCTACACCTTC.

In its sample, this clone was seen a few times. In nucleotides, the CDR3 is TGTGCCAGCAGTGGCCTTCGCGCGGGCGGGGAGCTGTTTTTT. Translated: CASSGLRAGGELFF. The chain has TRBV27 and TRBJ2-2; D is possibly TRBD2 (5 bases). Per the germline V gene, CDR1 is MNHEY and CDR2 is SMNVEV (reference sequence). V was shortened by 5 bases and J by 7 bases, with 14 bases between the two germline ends. The CDR3 loop spans 14 amino acids.

This clone was observed a handful of times. The J gene is TRBJ2-2, the V gene TRBV5-1; weak D call: TRBD2 (6 bases). CDR3 length: 15 residues. From germline, CDR1 is SGHRS and CDR2 YFSETQ. V shed 2 bases and J shed 0 bases, with 8 bases lying between them. The CDR3: CASSFGTPNTGELFF. The CDR3 region has the DNA TGCGCCAGCAGCTTCGGGACTCCGAACACCGGGGAGCTGTTTTTT.

The genes are TRBV10-3 and TRBJ2-2, with D maybe TRBD2 (7 bases). Trimming stripped 3 bases from V and 3 bases from J, with 11 bases between. Germline CDR1 ENHRY, CDR2 SYGVKD. The CDR3 runs to 15 residues. The CDR3 spells CAISDGGPHTGELFF. In DNA, the CDR3 is TGTGCCATCAGTGACGGGGGGCCGCACACCGGGGAGCTGTTTTTT.

V is TRBV19 and J is TRBJ1-4; D is uncertain. CDR3 length equals 15 residues. CDR1 and CDR2 (germline): LNHDA, SQIVND (reference sequence). Trimming removed 2 bases from V and 7 bases from J, with 14 bases in between. Written as DNA, the CDR3 is TGTGCCAGTAGTATAAGGTCGGGGAGCCGTGAAAAACTGTTTTTT. It encodes CASSIRSGSREKLFF.

The CDR3 region has the DNA TGTGCCAGCAGTGGATTTCGGGTGTTACCCTCTGGGGCCAACGTCCTGACTTTC. This gives the protein CASSGFRVLPSGANVLTF. This chain uses TRBV9 with TRBJ2-6; D gene uncertain. The ends were cut back, 5 bases at V and 0 bases at J, with 18 bases in the middle. Germline V lookup: CDR1 SGDLS, CDR2 YYNGEE. The CDR3 extends over 18 amino acids. The entire variable domain, with the rest obtained from reference TRBV9 and TRBJ2-6, is as follows: DSGVTQTPKHLITATGQRVTLRCSPRSGDLSVYWYQQSLDQGLQFLIQYYNGEERAKGNILERFSAQQFPDLHSELNLSSLELGDSALYFCASSGFRVLPSGANVLTFGAGSRLTVL.

This rearrangement joins TRBV4-1 to TRBJ1-2, with TRBD1 matching over 10 bases. The germline gives CDR1 MGHRA, CDR2 YSYEKL. V lost 4 bases and J lost 5; bases outside the gene matches: 4. This CDR3 is 14 amino acids long. Here the CDR3 DNA reads TGCGCCAGCAGCCGCGGACAGGGGGGATATGGCTACACCTTC. Its translation: CASSRGQGGYGYTF.

The chain couples TRBV2 to TRBJ1-6; D may be TRBD1 (5 bases). The V gene's germline CDR1 is SNHLY and CDR2 FYNNEI. The CDR3 runs 16 residues. V was trimmed by 8 bases and J by 7 bases, leaving 21 bases between them. The CDR3: CASFGPREVSNSPLHF. In DNA, the CDR3 is TGTGCCAGCTTTGGACCCAGGGAGGTGTCGAATTCACCCCTCCACTTT.

The chain joins TRBV7-9 to TRBJ2-1, with D possibly TRBD1 on 6 matching bases. The CDR3 length is 12 residues. The germline V gene encodes CDR1 SEHNR and CDR2 FQNEAQ (reference sequence). V was clipped by 7 bases and J by 4 bases, with 8 bases between them. CDR3 sequence reads: CASNRVYNEQFF. The DNA of the CDR3 is TGTGCCAGCAACAGGGTTTACAATGAGCAGTTCTTC.

The chain combines TRBV7-6 with TRBJ1-2; the D is unclear. Germline CDR1 SGHVS, CDR2 FNYEAQ. The CDR3 totals 16 residues. V shed 1 base and J shed 8 bases, with 20 bases lying between them. In nucleotides, the CDR3 is TGTGCCAGCAGCTTAGTGTATATCCCGGGGATCGAGGGCTACACCTTC. As protein: CASSLVYIPGIEGYTF.

The chain couples TRBV9 to TRBJ2-3, with 8 nucleotides matching TRBD2. In germline, CDR1 is SGDLS, CDR2 YYNGEE. V was clipped by 0 bases and J by 2 bases; unmatched bases: 5. The CDR3 runs to 16 residues. The CDR3 loop reads CASSVERGWATDTQYF. CDR3 bases: TGTGCCAGCAGCGTAGAGCGGGGGTGGGCCACAGATACGCAGTATTTT.

The chain couples TRBV5-1 to TRBJ2-3; D gene ambiguous. Germline lookup yields CDR1 SGHRS and CDR2 YFSETQ. CDR3 size: 15 residues. Between the trimmed V and J ends, which lost 0 bases and 6 bases, there was a span of 14 bases. The CDR3 region is CASSLVNSRSDTQYF. The CDR3, as DNA: TGCGCCAGCAGCTTGGTTAACAGCAGATCTGATACGCAGTATTTT.

This clone appeared a few times. The chain joins TRBV15 to TRBJ2-3; 9 positions agree with TRBD2. This CDR3 region has 16 residues. The J segment lost 6 bases and the V segment lost 0 bases, leaving 7 bases of the junction unmatched. Germline values: CDR1 LNHNV, CDR2 YYDKDF (reference sequence). The CDR3 DNA is TGTGCCACCAGCAGAGATCGTCGCGGGGGGGCCGATACGCAGTATTTT. The encoded protein is CATSRDRRGGADTQYF. Together with reference TRBV15 and TRBJ2-3, the CDR3 gives the full variable domain: DAMVIQNPRYQVTQFGKPVTLSCSQTLNHNVMYWYQQKSSQAPKLLFHYYDKDFNNEADTPDNFQSRRPNTSFCFLDIRSPGLGDTAMYLCATSRDRRGGADTQYFGPGTRLTVL.

This chain uses TRBV30 with TRBJ1-1, with 10 bases lining up with TRBD1. Looked up from germline, CDR1 is GTSNPN and CDR2 is SVGIG (reference sequence). The CDR3 consists of 14 residues. V lost 5 bases to trimming and J lost 1 base; unmatched junction nucleotides: 4. CDR3 protein: CAWGDRGTNTEAFF. The CDR3 DNA is TGTGCCTGGGGGGACAGGGGAACGAACACTGAAGCTTTCTTT. Full variable domain (remainder filled in from reference TRBV30 and TRBJ1-1): SQTIHQWPATLVQPVGSPLSLECTVEGTSNPNLYWYRQAAGRGLQLLFYSVGIGQISSEVPQNLSASRPQDRQFILSSKKLLLSDSGFYLCAWGDRGTNTEAFFGQGTRLTVV.

This chain uses TRBV5-6 with TRBJ2-5, with unresolved D. The V and J ends lost 2 bases and 5 bases respectively, with 10 bases between them. From germline, CDR1 is SGHDT and CDR2 YYEEEE. The CDR3 has 13 amino acids. The CDR3 DNA reads as TGTGCCAGCAGCTTCAACTCCGGGGAGACCCAGTACTTC. Residues: CASSFNSGETQYF. The variable domain in full, completed from reference TRBV5-6 and TRBJ2-5, reads DAGVTQSPTHLIKTRGQQVTLRCSPKSGHDTVSWYQQALGQGPQFIFQYYEEEERQRGNFPDRFSGHQFPNYSSELNVNALLLGDSALYLCASSFNSGETQYFGPGTRLLVL.

This clone was counted a single time. The chain links TRBV19 to TRBJ1-4, with 7 bases fitting TRBD1. The germline gives CDR1 LNHDA, CDR2 SQIVND (reference sequence). CDR3 length equals 17 residues. Trimming at V came to 3 bases and at J to 5 bases, leaving 12 bases not matched to a gene. As DNA, the CDR3 is TGTGCCAGTAGTATCCTCTCCGGTGGGACAGCGAATGAAAAACTGTTTTTT. This encodes CASSILSGGTANEKLFF.

CDR3 region: CASSLDRDRGRVGANVLTF. CDR3 nucleotides: TGTGCCAGTAGCCTTGACCGGGACAGGGGGCGGGTTGGGGCCAACGTCCTGACTTTC. V usage is TRBV19 and J usage is TRBJ2-6; 12 nucleotides agree with TRBD1. Unmatched junction bases numbered 12, after V lost 6 bases and J lost 3 bases. This CDR3 contains 19 residues. Per the germline V gene, CDR1 is LNHDA and CDR2 is SQIVND (reference sequence).

The chain recombines TRBV5-1 with TRBJ2-1, with D possibly being TRBD1 (6 bases). The CDR3 consists of 14 residues. With 0 bases removed from V and 10 bases from J, the gap between germline ends came to 14 bases. The germline V gene has CDR1 SGHRS and CDR2 YFSETQ. In nucleotides, the CDR3 is TGCGCCAGCAGCTTGGCAAAATCCAGGGGAGAGCAGTTCTTC. It translates to CASSLAKSRGEQFF.

The V call is TRBV27, the J call TRBJ1-5; the match to TRBD1 covers 9 bases. With 5 bases clipped from V and 3 bases from J, the junction kept 5 bases outside the gene matches. CDR3 size: 15 residues. Germline assignment: CDR1 MNHEY and CDR2 SMNVEV (reference sequence). The CDR3 here is CASSPNRGLNQPQHF. The CDR3 DNA follows: TGTGCCAGCAGTCCTAACAGGGGGCTCAATCAGCCCCAGCATTTT.

The chain employs TRBV3-1 (or the pseudogene TRBV3-2) and TRBJ2-7; TRBD1 matches 12 bases. The length of the CDR3 is 15 residues. The junction had 8 bases not matched to a gene; V was cut back by 4 bases and J by 7 bases. Germline loops: CDR1 LGHDT, CDR2 YNNKEL (reference sequence). CDR3: CASSLQGQGAGEQYF. The CDR3 DNA is TGTGCCAGCAGCCTACAGGGACAGGGGGCGGGGGAGCAGTACTTC.

The chain has TRBV3-1 (or the pseudogene TRBV3-2) and TRBJ1-2, with D unclear. The CDR3 consists of 15 residues. Looked up from germline, CDR1 is LGHDT and CDR2 is YNNKEL (reference sequence). Between the trimmed V and J ends, which lost 1 base and 4 bases, there was a span of 13 bases. The CDR3 sequence is CASSQVGRGGYGYTF. CDR3 bases: TGTGCCAGCAGCCAAGTAGGGCGGGGAGGCTATGGCTACACCTTC.

The rearrangement links TRBV14 to TRBJ1-1; no clear D gene. The CDR3 runs to 15 residues. Germline V gene lookup returns CDR1 SGHDN and CDR2 FVKESK. Trimming left V 0 bases short and J 3 bases short, with 11 bases between. CDR3 amino acids: CASSQDLAGDTEAFF. The CDR3, as DNA: TGTGCCAGCAGCCAAGATTTGGCAGGCGACACTGAAGCTTTCTTT.

CDR3 amino acids: CASSLDGSSGANVLTF. The CDR3 nucleotides are TGCGCCAGCAGCTTGGACGGGTCCTCTGGGGCCAACGTCCTGACTTTC. This sequence joins TRBV5-1 and TRBJ2-6; D is unclear. The V gene lost 0 bases and the J gene lost 0 bases, with 7 bases spanning the gap. Per germline, CDR1 SGHRS and CDR2 YFSETQ. The CDR3 has 16 amino acids.

Concerning this clone: The sample holds other DNA sequences that translate to the same CDR3. J is TRBJ2-3 and V is TRBV19, with no clear D. The germline V gene has CDR1 LNHDA and CDR2 SQIVND (reference sequence). Trimming left V 3 bases short and J 3 bases short, with 4 bases between. CDR3 length: 12 amino acids. The CDR3 sequence: CASSIGTDTQYF. Here the CDR3 DNA reads TGTGCCAGTAGTATCGGTACAGATACGCAGTATTTT. Filled out from reference TRBV19 and TRBJ2-3, the complete variable domain reads DGGITQSPKYLFRKEGQNVTLSCEQNLNHDAMYWYRQDPGQGLRLIYYSQIVNDFQKGDIAEGYSVSREKKESFPLTVTSAQKNPTAFYLCASSIGTDTQYFGPGTRLTVL.

The CDR3 DNA sequence: TGTGCCAGTAGGGACAGGCCCCACTCTGGGGCCAACGTCCTGACTTTC. This encodes CASRDRPHSGANVLTF. This chain links TRBV27 with TRBJ2-6; 8 bases match TRBD1. The germline gives CDR1 MNHEY, CDR2 SMNVEV (reference sequence). Unmatched junction bases numbered 7, after V lost 9 bases and J lost 0 bases. This CDR3 comprises 16 residues. Looking up the rest from reference TRBV27 and TRBJ2-6 gives the full variable domain: EAQVTQNPRYLITVTGKKLTVTCSQNMNHEYMSWYRQDPGLGLRQIYYSMNVEVTDKGDVPEGYKVSRKEKRNFPLILESPSPNQTSLYFCASRDRPHSGANVLTFGAGSRLTVL.

This chain joins TRBV30 and TRBJ1-1, with D perhaps matching TRBD1 (6 bases). The CDR3 consists of 13 residues. Germline-derived CDR1 and CDR2 are GTSNPN and SVGIG (reference sequence). Trimming left V 2 bases short and J 6 bases short, with 13 bases between. The CDR3: CAWSNGGGAEAFF. In DNA, the CDR3 is TGTGCCTGGAGTAATGGAGGGGGGGCTGAAGCTTTCTTT.

The chain combines TRBV3-1 (or the pseudogene TRBV3-2) with TRBJ1-2, with D hard to call. The V end was cut by 0 bases, the J end by 0 bases, with 11 bases between. The CDR3 is made up of 16 amino acids. From germline, CDR1 is LGHDT and CDR2 YNNKEL (reference sequence). In DNA form, the CDR3 reads TGTGCCAGCAGCCAAGATTATAGTCCTTCTAACTATGGCTACACCTTC. It specifies CASSQDYSPSNYGYTF.

This clone was detected a few times. This chain uses TRBV19 with TRBJ1-2; maybe TRBD1 (5 bases). Germline CDR1 and CDR2: LNHDA and SQIVND (reference sequence). The ends were cut back, 5 bases at V and 8 bases at J, with 27 bases in the middle. The CDR3 length is 17 residues. This CDR3 is CASSALPPRGSQGGYTF. CDR3 DNA sequence: TGTGCCAGTAGTGCCCTACCCCCTCGTGGCAGCCAGGGAGGCTACACCTTC.

The V gene is TRBV6-5, the J gene TRBJ1-5; possibly TRBD1 for D (6 bases). CDR3 length: 15 residues. Trimming cost V 6 bases and J 5 bases, with 17 bases left between them. Germline V gives CDR1 MNHEY, CDR2 SVGAGI. CDR3 amino acids: CASSPGTGYYQPQHF. The CDR3 DNA sequence: TGTGCCAGCAGCCCCGGCACAGGGTATTATCAGCCCCAGCATTTT.